Ten or more counts support the clone carrying this T cell receptor beta chain. What it binds is not known. Produced via immunoSEQ multiplex PCR; TCRdb's table is partial and in-frame only. The table shows some 700,000 clones, with 90% occurring only once. This record comes from a study of shared clonotypes between healthy human individuals. For the study at large: For every donor, three CD4 naive, three CD4 memory, two CD8 naive and one CD8 memory plates were used.

V lost 1 base to trimming and J lost 5 bases; unmatched junction nucleotides: 2. CDR1 and CDR2 (germline): SGHRS, YFSETQ. This CDR3 is 15 amino acids long. The study, taken as a whole, reports: The diversity represented, both genetic and in exposure history, was limited by few donors.

The V gene is TRBV5-1, the J gene TRBJ2-1, with 11 bases that match TRBD2. The receptor was derived from a man between 18 and 29 years old in good health. Some clones in this sample may be carry-over from other donors' samples. The sample comprised memory CD8+ T cells from PBMCs. Noted subset: CD45RO+ cells pooled with CCR7-negative TemRA cells. The CDR3 DNA is TGCGCCAGCAGCTTGCAACTAGCGGGAGACAATGAGCAGTTCTTC. It encodes CASSLQLAGDNEQFF.